The 26 T cell receptor beta chains below come from one sample, sequenced in a study of blood T cell repertoires in COVID-19. TCRdb keeps only in-frame clones here, not all; method: immunoSEQ multiplex PCR. Among 200,000 to 300,000 clones listed, about 91% were seen once. Sequencing was performed on PBMCs or T cells enriched from blood (not recorded which). These receptor sequences come from a woman between 40 and 50 years old with acute COVID-19.

CDR3 in amino acids: CASSLGLGTAYGYTF. The CDR3 DNA sequence: TGCGCCAGCAGCTTGGGATTGGGGACAGCCTATGGCTACACCTTC. The genes are TRBV5-1 and TRBJ1-2; the match to TRBD1 covers 7 bases. The CDR3 loop spans 15 amino acids. The germline gives CDR1 SGHRS, CDR2 YFSETQ. The V and J ends lost 0 bases and 4 bases, in that order; junction bases with no gene match: 6.

The chain carries TRBV7-9 and TRBJ2-1, with unresolved D. This CDR3 is 14 amino acids long. The germline gives CDR1 SEHNR, CDR2 FQNEAQ (reference sequence). Trimming left V 2 bases short and J 8 bases short, with 13 bases between. The DNA for the CDR3 is TGTGCCAGCAGCTTATCGAGGAGTGTCGATGAGCAGTTCTTC. It encodes CASSLSRSVDEQFF.

V and J are TRBV7-2 and TRBJ1-5; 9 positions agree with TRBD1. V lost 1 base, J lost 6 bases, and 4 bases stayed unmatched. CDR3 length: 15 residues. Germline loops: CDR1 SGHTA, CDR2 FQGNSA. CDR3 amino acids: CASSLGGQGIQPQHF. The CDR3 bases are TGTGCCAGCAGCTTAGGGGGACAGGGAATTCAGCCCCAGCATTTT.

On this clone itself: Other DNA sequences in this sample translate to the same CDR3. V usage is TRBV4-1 and J usage is TRBJ2-5; a possible D gene is TRBD2 (5 bases). V lost 4 bases and J 5 bases, leaving 5 bases between the germline ends. From germline, CDR1 is MGHRA and CDR2 YSYEKL. There are 11 residues in the CDR3. For the CDR3, the DNA is TGCGCCAGCAGCCGCGGGGAGACCCAGTACTTC. Its protein product is CASSRGETQYF.

The CDR3 region has the DNA TGTGCCAGCAGCGTACCGACAGGGGTTACTGAAGCTTTCTTT. It specifies CASSVPTGVTEAFF. The gene calls are TRBV5-6 and TRBJ1-1, with 8 bases that match TRBD1. The V gene's germline CDR1 is SGHDT and CDR2 YYEEEE. After removal of 4 bases from V and 5 bases from J, the junction contained 7 bases not matched to a gene. This CDR3 has 14 residues.

The chain carries TRBV19 and TRBJ2-7; 8 bases agree with TRBD1. The CDR3 covers 14 residues. Germline lookup yields CDR1 LNHDA and CDR2 SQIVND (reference sequence). The V gene end was trimmed by 5 bases and the J gene end by 2 bases; junction bases not matched to a gene: 5. The DNA for the CDR3 is TGTGCCAGTAGTCCCGGGGACAGGACCTACGAGCAGTACTTC. Amino acids: CASSPGDRTYEQYF.

The genes are TRBV5-1 and TRBJ1-5, with D tentatively TRBD1 (5 bases). The CDR3 is 14 amino acids. Trimming cost V 0 bases and J 1 base, with 5 bases left between them. The germline V gene encodes CDR1 SGHRS and CDR2 YFSETQ. In nucleotides, the CDR3 is TGCGCCAGCAGCTTGGAGGGGAGCAATCAGCCCCAGCATTTT. Encoded protein: CASSLEGSNQPQHF.

The chain uses TRBV12-3 or TRBV12-4 and TRBJ2-7; D is unresolved. V was clipped by 8 bases and J by 1 base, with 9 bases between them. The CDR3 is 12 amino acids. The CDR3 DNA reads as TGTGCCAGCCAGTCCCCATCCTACGAGCAGTACTTC. Protein product: CASQSPSYEQYF.

This chain links TRBV9 with TRBJ2-1; 7 nucleotides line up with TRBD2. Per the germline V gene, CDR1 is SGDLS and CDR2 is YYNGEE. This CDR3 comprises 17 residues. The junction had 11 bases not matched to a gene; V was cut back by 3 bases and J by 2 bases. The CDR3 nucleotides read TGTGCCAGCAGCGCCGTCGTGGGAGCGGGAACCTACAATGAGCAGTTCTTC. As protein: CASSAVVGAGTYNEQFF.

This chain uses TRBV2 with TRBJ1-2; D unclear. CDR3 length: 14 residues. Germline values: CDR1 SNHLY, CDR2 FYNNEI. V shed 5 bases and J shed 4 bases, with 14 bases lying between them. CDR3 sequence: CASSLRREGYGYTF. DNA of the CDR3: TGTGCCAGCAGTCTCAGACGGGAAGGCTATGGCTACACCTTC.

The chain combines TRBV13 with TRBJ1-3; TRBD1 is a possible D gene (5 bases). This CDR3 has 15 residues. V lost 5 bases and J lost 0, with 11 bases in between. Germline loops: CDR1 PRHDT, CDR2 FYEKMQ (reference sequence). This CDR3 is CASSLQAFSGNTIYF. The CDR3 DNA is TGTGCCAGCAGCCTACAGGCTTTCTCTGGAAACACCATATATTTT.

CDR3 sequence (DNA): TGTGCCAGCAGCTCCGGGACTAGAGGTCACAATGAGCAGTTCTTC. This gives the protein CASSSGTRGHNEQFF. The genes are TRBV11-3 and TRBJ2-1, with 8 bases matching TRBD2. The CDR3 contains 15 residues. Per the germline V gene, CDR1 is SGHNT and CDR2 is YENEEA. The V segment lost 4 bases and the J segment 5 bases; nucleotides outside the gene matches: 7.

This chain uses TRBV6-2 or TRBV6-3 with TRBJ2-3; D perhaps matches TRBD2 (6 bases). With 8 bases removed from V and 2 bases from J, the gap between germline ends came to 17 bases. The CDR3 is 15 residues long. CDR1 MNHEY and CDR2 SVGEGT come from the germline V gene. CDR3 protein: CASCPWDSNTDTQYF. DNA for the CDR3: TGTGCCAGCTGCCCTTGGGACTCCAACACAGATACGCAGTATTTT.

The chain couples TRBV5-8 to TRBJ1-5; the match to TRBD1 covers 11 bases. Per germline, CDR1 SGHTS and CDR2 YDEGEE. V lost 4 bases, J lost 3 bases, and 6 bases stayed unmatched. The length of the CDR3 is 16 residues. The CDR3 sequence: CASSPGQGVFNQPQHF. CDR3 bases: TGTGCCAGCAGCCCGGGACAGGGGGTTTTCAATCAGCCCCAGCATTTT. The whole variable domain, filled in from reference TRBV5-8 and TRBJ1-5, reads EAGVTQSPTHLIKTRGQQATLRCSPISGHTSVYWYQQALGLGLQFLLWYDEGEERNRGNFPPRFSGRQFPNYSSELNVNALELEDSALYLCASSPGQGVFNQPQHFGDGTRLSIL.

The V gene is TRBV2, the J gene TRBJ2-5, with D uncertain. V lost 8 bases, J lost 5 bases, and 9 bases lay in between. The CDR3 covers 11 residues. Germline V gene data show CDR1 as SNHLY and CDR2 as FYNNEI. This chain's CDR3 is CASRSGETQYF. CDR3 sequence (DNA): TGTGCCAGCCGGTCCGGGGAGACCCAGTACTTC.

The chain is built from TRBV7-8 and TRBJ1-2, with a possible D match to TRBD1 (6 bases). The CDR3 consists of 16 residues. V was shortened by 1 base and J by 2 bases, with 14 bases between the two germline ends. The V gene's germline CDR1 is SGHVS and CDR2 FQNEAQ. The CDR3 spells CASSLEGGRLNYGYTF. The CDR3 DNA reads TGTGCCAGCAGCTTAGAGGGGGGGCGCTTGAACTATGGCTACACCTTC.

This chain uses TRBV11-2 with TRBJ2-5, with a weak D call TRBD1 (6 bases). The CDR3 length is 14 residues. V gave up 5 bases and J gave up 4 bases, with 14 bases separating them. CDR1 and CDR2 (germline): SGHAT, FQNNGV. The CDR3 is CASSPGQQGETQYF. The CDR3 DNA follows: TGTGCCAGCAGCCCGGGGCAACAGGGAGAGACCCAGTACTTC.

This clone has only one observation. V gene TRBV30 combines with J gene TRBJ2-5; 9 bases are a match to TRBD2. The ends lost 0 bases at V and 9 bases at J; junction bases unmatched: 14. Germline V gives CDR1 GTSNPN, CDR2 SVGIG (reference sequence). CDR3 length: 16 residues. CDR3 nucleotide sequence: TGTGCCTGGAGTGTACGGGAGCTAGCGGGGCGCCTGGCCCAGTACTTC. Translation gives CAWSVRELAGRLAQYF.

V usage is TRBV7-9 and J usage is TRBJ2-3; 10 positions agree with TRBD1. Trimming at V came to 4 bases and at J to 1 base, leaving 5 bases not matched to a gene. Germline V lookup: CDR1 SEHNR, CDR2 FQNEAQ (reference sequence). The CDR3 has 16 residues. In DNA, the CDR3 is TGTGCCAGCAGCTCCGGGGACAGGGGAGGCACAGATACGCAGTATTTT. Amino acids: CASSSGDRGGTDTQYF.

This rearrangement joins TRBV6-2 or TRBV6-3 to TRBJ2-7, with a tentative D call TRBD2 (6 bases). Trimming took off 2 bases at V and 2 bases at J, with 19 bases between the two ends. In germline, CDR1 is MNHEY, CDR2 SVGEGT. The CDR3 is made up of 17 amino acids. The CDR3 sequence is CASSYNQGAGFTYEQYV. The CDR3 DNA is TGTGCCAGCAGTTACAACCAGGGAGCGGGCTTCACCTACGAGCAGTACGTC.

J is TRBJ2-7 and V is TRBV5-8, with 7 bases aligning to TRBD1. The junction had 2 bases not matched to a gene; V was cut back by 0 bases and J by 5 bases. The CDR3 has 13 amino acids. The germline V gene has CDR1 SGHTS and CDR2 YDEGEE. The CDR3 DNA reads TGTGCCAGCAGCTTGGCCAGGGGGAACGAGCAGTACTTC. Protein product: CASSLARGNEQYF.

The chain links TRBV7-2 to TRBJ2-1, with 10 positions matching TRBD2. The CDR3 is made up of 17 amino acids. The germline CDR1 and CDR2 sequences are SGHTA and FQGNSA. Losses at the gene ends were 2 bases for V and 7 bases for J; bases not matched to a gene: 11. CDR3 region: CASSLPPTSGLGNEQFF. Here the CDR3 DNA reads TGTGCCAGCAGCTTACCTCCGACTAGCGGGCTGGGGAATGAGCAGTTCTTC. Drawing the rest from reference TRBV7-2 and TRBJ2-1, the complete variable domain is GAGVSQSPSNKVTEKGKDVELRCDPISGHTALYWYRQSLGQGLEFLIYFQGNSAPDKSGLPSDRFSAERTGGSVSTLTIQRTQQEDSAVYLCASSLPPTSGLGNEQFFGPGTRLTVL.

The chain employs TRBV4-3 and TRBJ2-5; a possible D gene is TRBD2 (5 bases). CDR1 LGHNA and CDR2 YSLEER come from the germline V gene. CDR3 length: 14 residues. V lost 5 bases and J 5 bases, leaving 15 bases between the germline ends. This CDR3 is CASSAVRGSETQYF. The CDR3 DNA follows: TGCGCCAGCAGCGCCGTTCGGGGTTCGGAGACCCAGTACTTC.

The CDR3 DNA sequence: TGTGCCAGCACCCGGGCACCAGGACAGACTAATGAAAAACTGTTTTTT. It is translated as CASTRAPGQTNEKLFF. J is TRBJ1-4 and V is TRBV11-2; TRBD1 is a possible D gene (6 bases). Germline V gene sequence: CDR1 SGHAT, CDR2 FQNNGV. V dropped 7 bases and J dropped 2 bases, with 17 bases sitting between them. The CDR3 has 16 residues.

Only one count was recorded for this clone. The V gene is TRBV10-3, the J gene TRBJ1-2; 9 bases align to TRBD1. V lost 8 bases to trimming and J lost 2 bases; unmatched junction nucleotides: 9. Germline values: CDR1 ENHRY, CDR2 SYGVKD. The CDR3 sequence is 15 residues long. CDR3 amino acids: CAIGGQGTGNYGYTF. In DNA form, the CDR3 reads TGTGCCATCGGGGGACAGGGAACTGGAAACTATGGCTACACCTTC.

V usage is TRBV7-2 and J usage is TRBJ2-7; D remains ambiguous. The CDR3 runs to 12 residues. V was clipped by 1 base and J by 4 bases, with 5 bases between them. CDR1 and CDR2 from the germline V gene are SGHTA and FQGNSA. Here the CDR3 DNA reads TGTGCCAGCAGCTTAGTCCGGTACGAGCAGTACTTC. Its protein product is CASSLVRYEQYF.